The sequence of this T cell receptor (beta chain) was determined in a study of beta chain features in type 1 diabetes. The study, taken as a whole, reports: There was a moderate but significant shortening of TCRB CDR3s in all four CD4+ subsets of Type 1 diabetes patients.

Every donor provided one heparinised blood draw, which averaged about 110 mL. Staining for CD45RO/CCR7/CD25/CD127/CD95/CD27 allowed sorting of CD4+ naive, central memory, regulatory and stem cell-like memory cells. Comment on this clone: Its specificity is not known.

Deletions cut 4 bases from V and 7 bases from J, with 20 bases between. CDR1 SGDLS and CDR2 YYNGEE come from the germline V gene. This CDR3 has 16 amino acids. The authors reverse transcribed all of the isolated RNA, so sequencing captured expressed TCRB transcripts. Sequenced by immunoSEQ multiplex PCR; TCRdb stores in-frame clones only, minus some. The table lists 250,000 to 350,000 clones, roughly an eighth of them singletons. The origin of this receptor is a man aged 30-40 years with type 1 diabetes. Specimen: naive CD4+ T cells from blood. J is TRBJ2-2 and V is TRBV9; TRBD1 might be the D (6 bases). The CDR3 DNA is TGTGCCAGCAGCCCCCGCAGGGGCCGAGGACACGGGGAGCTGTTTTTT. This translates into CASSPRRGRGHGELFF.